This entry is about one TCR beta chain. Per the original data handling: Estimated nucleated cell counts came from reference gene primer amplification. The repertoire was sequenced with immunoSEQ multiplex PCR; TCRdb's copy has only in-frame clones and lacks some. V and J calls and clone size are given by that table; D and trimming were obtained from the DNA. The sample holds 50,000 to 65,000 clones, approximately 88% seen once. This CDR3 contains 16 residues. V lost 0 bases and J lost 1; bases outside the gene matches: 2. Germline V lookup: CDR1 SGHVS, CDR2 FNYEAQ. The sample is drawn from a study of blood T cell repertoires in COVID-19. About the study: The study drew acute and convalescent COVID-19 samples from the United States, Italy and Spain. Sample material is recorded as cDNA or gDNA derived from T cells, B-cell-depleted T cells, or PBMCs.

The chain carries TRBV7-6 and TRBJ2-3; TRBD1 matches at 9 bases. This TCR was recovered from a human donor in a cohort sampled during active COVID-19. Material for sequencing was peripheral blood. The CDR3 sequence is CASSLARTGGTDTQYF. As DNA, the CDR3 is TGTGCCAGCAGCTTAGCTAGGACAGGGGGCACAGATACGCAGTATTTT.